This TCR beta chain appears in the sequencing data of a study of cytomegalovirus exposure and HLA in healthy donors. Across the whole study: A later analysis reported the 120 or so validation repertoires used the same platform as the roughly 700 first-cohort repertoires.

The length of the CDR3 is 13 residues. Germline CDR1 and CDR2: SGHTA and FQGNSA. V was shortened by 3 bases and J by 4 bases, with 10 bases between the two germline ends. As concerns this clone: Its antigen is currently unknown.

The repertoire was sequenced with immunoSEQ multiplex PCR; TCRdb's copy has only in-frame clones and lacks some. In the table there are over 100,000 clones, 85% to 90% of which are singletons. Among the 100 to 150 subjects of the validation cohort, separate from the roughly 700-subject first cohort, were the donors. Whole-study results and caveats: Accounts indicate the classifier identified cytomegalovirus status with strong specificity and sensitivity. Cytomegalovirus association was assigned to about 180 TCR beta chains.

The chain couples TRBV7-2 to TRBJ2-7, with D maybe TRBD2 (5 bases). The sequenced material came from PBMCs. This sequence was found in a man aged 30 to 45 in good health and CMV-seronegative. CDR3 coding DNA: TGTGCCAGCAGCTTCCGGGAAGGGTACGAGCAGTACTTC. This encodes CASSFREGYEQYF.